These 5 T cell receptor beta chains were sequenced from one sample in a study of T-cell reconstitution after alpha-beta-depleted transplantation in children. Preparation of the TCRbeta library involved a method that used unique molecular identifiers. TCRdb redid the calling of the PCR reads with MiXCR, one entry per CDR3 protein. The sample consists of under 750,000 distinct CDR3 sequences, roughly 24% of them appearing once. The source was PBMCs, mostly from graft donor cells, collected 360 days after TCRalphabeta/CD19-depleted stem cell transplant. The source of these receptors is a boy less than two years old who had a stem cell transplant for acute myeloid leukemia, so the T cells may come from the graft donor.

The chain carries TRBV5-1 and TRBJ2-1; D remains unclear. The CDR3 runs 14 residues. Per the germline V gene, CDR1 is SGHRS and CDR2 is YFSETQ. The V and J ends lost 0 bases and 8 bases respectively, with 12 bases between them. CDR3 nucleotides: TGCGCCAGCAGCTTGGCCGGTGGGCGGCATGAGCAGTTCTTC. It encodes CASSLAGGRHEQFF.

The V and J genes are TRBV12-3 or TRBV12-4 and TRBJ2-1; D is unclear. The CDR3 is made up of 16 amino acids. Trimming removed 5 bases from V and 6 bases from J, with 20 bases in between. CDR3 DNA: TGTGCCAGCAGTCGTCCCGAGATAAGACCCACCAATGAGCAGTTCTTC. It specifies CASSRPEIRPTNEQFF.

This clonotype was observed many times. V and J are TRBV18 and TRBJ2-1; the match to TRBD1 covers 9 bases. CDR3 length equals 15 residues. Germline CDR1 KGHSH, CDR2 LQKENI. The V segment lost 3 bases and the J segment 8 bases; nucleotides outside the gene matches: 8. This CDR3 is CASSPRTGDRDEQFF. CDR3 nucleotides: TGTGCCAGCTCACCCAGGACAGGGGATAGGGATGAGCAGTTCTTC. The full variable domain, in which reference TRBV18 and TRBJ2-1 provide the parts outside the CDR3, is NAGVMQNPRHLVRRRGQEARLRCSPMKGHSHVYWYRQLPEEGLKFMVYLQKENIIDESGMPKERFSAEFPKEGPSILRIQQVVRGDSAAYFCASSPRTGDRDEQFFGPGTRLTVL.

This clonotype was seen a handful of times. The rearrangement links TRBV6-1 to TRBJ2-3; 9 nucleotides line up with TRBD1. V lost 10 bases and J lost 4; bases outside the gene matches: 9. Germline-derived CDR1 and CDR2 are MNHNS and SASEGT. This CDR3 is 14 amino acids long. The CDR3: CAINRDRVADTQYF. As DNA, the CDR3 is TGTGCCATCAACCGGGACAGGGTTGCAGATACGCAGTATTTT.

Ten or more counts support this clonotype. V is TRBV12-3 or TRBV12-4 and J is TRBJ1-1; D unresolved. This CDR3 has 13 amino acids. Trimming left V 4 bases short and J 1 base short, with 7 bases between. CDR3 amino acids: CASSSPGNTEAFF. The CDR3 nucleotides read TGTGCCAGCAGTTCTCCGGGGAACACTGAAGCTTTCTTT.